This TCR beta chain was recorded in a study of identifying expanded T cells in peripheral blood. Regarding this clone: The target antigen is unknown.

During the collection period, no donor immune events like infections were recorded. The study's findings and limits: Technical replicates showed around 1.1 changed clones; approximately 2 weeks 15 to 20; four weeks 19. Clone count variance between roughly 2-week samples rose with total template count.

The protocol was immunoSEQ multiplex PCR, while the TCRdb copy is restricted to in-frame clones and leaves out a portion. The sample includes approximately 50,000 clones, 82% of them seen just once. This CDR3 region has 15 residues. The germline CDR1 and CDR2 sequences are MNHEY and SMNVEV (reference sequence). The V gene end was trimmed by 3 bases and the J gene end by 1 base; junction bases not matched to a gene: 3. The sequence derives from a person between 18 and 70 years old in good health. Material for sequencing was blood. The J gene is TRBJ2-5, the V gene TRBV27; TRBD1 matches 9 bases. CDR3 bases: TGTGCCAGCAGTTTGGACAGGGGACGCCAAGAGACCCAGTACTTC. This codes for CASSLDRGRQETQYF.